This TCR beta chain was identified in a study of regulatory T cells in long-lasting Graves disease. The CDR3 is 19 amino acids. Germline loops: CDR1 GTSNPN, CDR2 SVGIG (reference sequence). With 7 bases removed from V and 3 bases from J, the gap between germline ends came to 33 bases. TCR beta libraries were built with iRepertoire HTBI primers and Arm-PCR of CDR3 regions. TCRdb reprocessed the multiplex PCR reads via MiXCR and lists one record per CDR3 protein. The table includes over 450,000 distinct CDR3 sequences, more than 10% detected once. Time point noted: newly diagnosed GD, antithyroid drugs for less than 3 months. The TCR library used RNA extracted from PBMCs. The sample was also linked to a second study, of T cells in Graves' hyperthyroidism and ophthalmopathy.

V and J are TRBV30 and TRBJ1-1, with D perhaps TRBD1 (6 bases). The sample consisted of peripheral blood mononuclear cells (PBMCs), taken at new diagnosis, from a patient treated with antithyroid drugs. The TCR comes from a woman aged 25-40 years with Graves disease. The CDR3 here is CASRGGTATKGDFHTEAFF. The DNA for the CDR3 is TGTGCCTCCCGGGGGGGCACAGCTACCAAGGGGGACTTCCACACTGAAGCTTTCTTT.